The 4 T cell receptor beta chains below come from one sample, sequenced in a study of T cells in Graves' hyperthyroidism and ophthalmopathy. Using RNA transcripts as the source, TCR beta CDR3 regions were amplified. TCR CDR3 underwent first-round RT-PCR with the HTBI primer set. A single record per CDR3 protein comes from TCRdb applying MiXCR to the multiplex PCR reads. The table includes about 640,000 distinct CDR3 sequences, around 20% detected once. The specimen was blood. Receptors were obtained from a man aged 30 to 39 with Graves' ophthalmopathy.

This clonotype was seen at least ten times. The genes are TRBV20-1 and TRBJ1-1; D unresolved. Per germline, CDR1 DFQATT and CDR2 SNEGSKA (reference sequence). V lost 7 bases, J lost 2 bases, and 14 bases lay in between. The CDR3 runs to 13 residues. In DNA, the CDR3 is TGCAGTGTTCTGACACGTTTAAACACTGAAGCTTTCTTT. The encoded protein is CSVLTRLNTEAFF.

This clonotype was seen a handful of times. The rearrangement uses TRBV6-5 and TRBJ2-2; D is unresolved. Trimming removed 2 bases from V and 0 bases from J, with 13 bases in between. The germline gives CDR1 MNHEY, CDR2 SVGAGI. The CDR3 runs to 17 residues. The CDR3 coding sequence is TGTGCCAGCAGTTACATGTCCATTCGGGCGAACACCGGGGAGCTGTTTTTT. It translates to CASSYMSIRANTGELFF.

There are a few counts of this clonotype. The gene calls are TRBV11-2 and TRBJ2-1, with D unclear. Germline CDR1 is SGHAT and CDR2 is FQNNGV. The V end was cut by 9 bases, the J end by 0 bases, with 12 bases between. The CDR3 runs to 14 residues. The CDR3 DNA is TGTGCCAGTCGAACAGATTTCTCCTACAATGAGCAGTTCTTC. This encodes CASRTDFSYNEQFF. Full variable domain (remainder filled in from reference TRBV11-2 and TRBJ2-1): EAGVAQSPRYKIIEKRQSVAFWCNPISGHATLYWYQQILGQGPKLLIQFQNNGVVDDSQLPKDRFSAERLKGVDSTLKIQPAKLEDSAVYLCASRTDFSYNEQFFGPGTRLTVL.

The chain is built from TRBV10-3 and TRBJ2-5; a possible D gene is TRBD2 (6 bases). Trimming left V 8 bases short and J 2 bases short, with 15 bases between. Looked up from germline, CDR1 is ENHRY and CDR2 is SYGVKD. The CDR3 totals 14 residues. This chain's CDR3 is CAIGGTGRQETQYF. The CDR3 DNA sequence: TGTGCCATCGGGGGGACGGGAAGGCAAGAGACCCAGTACTTC.